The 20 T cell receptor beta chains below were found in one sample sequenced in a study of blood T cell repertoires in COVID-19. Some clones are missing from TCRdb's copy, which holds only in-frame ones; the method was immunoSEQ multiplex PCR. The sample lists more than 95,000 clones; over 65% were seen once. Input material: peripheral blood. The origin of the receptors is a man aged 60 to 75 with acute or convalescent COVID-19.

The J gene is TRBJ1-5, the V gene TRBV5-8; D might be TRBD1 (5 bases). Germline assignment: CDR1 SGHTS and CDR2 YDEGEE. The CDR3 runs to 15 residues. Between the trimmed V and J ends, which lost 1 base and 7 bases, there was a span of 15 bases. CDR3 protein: CASSLHVRARQPQHF. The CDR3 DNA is TGTGCCAGCAGCTTGCATGTCAGGGCGAGGCAGCCCCAGCATTTT.

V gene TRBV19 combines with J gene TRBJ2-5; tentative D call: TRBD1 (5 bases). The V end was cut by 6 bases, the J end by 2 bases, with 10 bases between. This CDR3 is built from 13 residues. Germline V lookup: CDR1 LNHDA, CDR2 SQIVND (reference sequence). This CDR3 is CASSGHTQETQYF. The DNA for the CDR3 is TGTGCCAGTAGCGGACATACACAAGAGACCCAGTACTTC.

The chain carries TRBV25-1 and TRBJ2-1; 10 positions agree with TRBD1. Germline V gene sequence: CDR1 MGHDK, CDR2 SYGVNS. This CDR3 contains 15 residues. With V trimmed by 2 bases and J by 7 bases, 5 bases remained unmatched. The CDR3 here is CASSEGTGEVNEQFF. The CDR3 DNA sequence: TGTGCCAGCAGTGAAGGGACAGGGGAGGTAAATGAGCAGTTCTTC.

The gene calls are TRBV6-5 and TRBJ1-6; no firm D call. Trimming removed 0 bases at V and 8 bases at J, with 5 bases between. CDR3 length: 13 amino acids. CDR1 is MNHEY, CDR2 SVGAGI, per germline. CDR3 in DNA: TGTGCCAGCAGTTACTCGGGAGATTCACCCCTCCACTTT. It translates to CASSYSGDSPLHF.

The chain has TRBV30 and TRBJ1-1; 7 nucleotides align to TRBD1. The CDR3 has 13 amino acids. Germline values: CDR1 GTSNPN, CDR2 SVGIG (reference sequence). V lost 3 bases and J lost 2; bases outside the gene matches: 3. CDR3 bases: TGTGCCTGGAGGGACAGGCTAAACACTGAAGCTTTCTTT. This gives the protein CAWRDRLNTEAFF.

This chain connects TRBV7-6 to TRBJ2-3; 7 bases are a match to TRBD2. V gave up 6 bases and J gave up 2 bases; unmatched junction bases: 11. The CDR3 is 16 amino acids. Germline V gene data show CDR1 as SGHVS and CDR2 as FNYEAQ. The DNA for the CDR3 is TGTGCCAGCAGTTTACGAACTAGCGCTTCCACAGATACGCAGTATTTT. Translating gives CASSLRTSASTDTQYF.

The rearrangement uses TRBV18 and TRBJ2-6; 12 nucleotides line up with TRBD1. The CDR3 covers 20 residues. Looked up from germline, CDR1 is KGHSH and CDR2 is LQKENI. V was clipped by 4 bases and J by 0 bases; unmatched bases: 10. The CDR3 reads CASSQGQGARMSSGANVLTF. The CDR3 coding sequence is TGTGCCAGCTCACAGGGACAGGGGGCTCGAATGAGCTCTGGGGCCAACGTCCTGACTTTC.

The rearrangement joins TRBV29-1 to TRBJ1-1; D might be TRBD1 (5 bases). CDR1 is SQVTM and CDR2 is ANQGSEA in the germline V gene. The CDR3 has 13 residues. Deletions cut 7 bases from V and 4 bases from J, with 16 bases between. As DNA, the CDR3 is TGCAGCGCCTCGTCGGGGGTCTTCACTGAAGCTTTCTTT. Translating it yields CSASSGVFTEAFF.

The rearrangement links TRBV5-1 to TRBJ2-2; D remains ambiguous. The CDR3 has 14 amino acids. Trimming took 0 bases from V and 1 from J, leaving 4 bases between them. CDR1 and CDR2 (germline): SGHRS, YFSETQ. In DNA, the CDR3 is TGCGCCAGCAGCTTGGCCCTGAACACCGGGGAGCTGTTTTTT. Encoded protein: CASSLALNTGELFF.

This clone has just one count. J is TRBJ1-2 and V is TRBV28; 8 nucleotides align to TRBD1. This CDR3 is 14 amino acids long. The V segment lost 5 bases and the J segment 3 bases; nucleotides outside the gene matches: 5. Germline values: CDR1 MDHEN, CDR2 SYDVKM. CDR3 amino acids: CASSPGQGDYGYTF. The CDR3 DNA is TGTGCCAGCAGTCCCGGACAGGGAGACTATGGCTACACCTTC.

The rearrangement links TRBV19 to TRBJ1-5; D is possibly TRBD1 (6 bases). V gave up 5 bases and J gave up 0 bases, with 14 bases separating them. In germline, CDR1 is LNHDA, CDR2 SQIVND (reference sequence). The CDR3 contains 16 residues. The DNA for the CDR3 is TGTGCCAGTAGTGCCTTCGGACAGAATAGCAATCAGCCCCAGCATTTT. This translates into CASSAFGQNSNQPQHF.

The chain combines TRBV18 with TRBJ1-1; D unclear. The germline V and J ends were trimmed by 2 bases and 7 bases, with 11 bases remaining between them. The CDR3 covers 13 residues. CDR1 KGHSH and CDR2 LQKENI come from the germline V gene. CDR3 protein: CASSPGTKYEAFF. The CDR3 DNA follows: TGTGCCAGCTCACCAGGCACCAAATATGAAGCTTTCTTT.

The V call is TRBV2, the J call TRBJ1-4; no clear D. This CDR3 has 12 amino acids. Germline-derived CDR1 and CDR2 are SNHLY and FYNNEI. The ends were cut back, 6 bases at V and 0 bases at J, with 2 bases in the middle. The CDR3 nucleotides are TGTGCCAGCAGCGCAACTAATGAAAAACTGTTTTTT. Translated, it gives CASSATNEKLFF.

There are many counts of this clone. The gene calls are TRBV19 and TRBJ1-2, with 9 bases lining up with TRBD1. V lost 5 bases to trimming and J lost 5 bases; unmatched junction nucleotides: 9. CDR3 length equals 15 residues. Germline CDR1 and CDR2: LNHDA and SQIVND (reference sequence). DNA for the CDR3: TGTGCCAGTAGTCCGGGGACAGGGCAAATATATGGCTACACCTTC. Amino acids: CASSPGTGQIYGYTF. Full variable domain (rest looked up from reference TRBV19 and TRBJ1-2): DGGITQSPKYLFRKEGQNVTLSCEQNLNHDAMYWYRQDPGQGLRLIYYSQIVNDFQKGDIAEGYSVSREKKESFPLTVTSAQKNPTAFYLCASSPGTGQIYGYTFGSGTRLTVV.

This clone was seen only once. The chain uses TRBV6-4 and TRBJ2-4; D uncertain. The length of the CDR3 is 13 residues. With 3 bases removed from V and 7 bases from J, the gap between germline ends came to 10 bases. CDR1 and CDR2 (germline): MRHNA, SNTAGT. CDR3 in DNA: TGTGCCAGCAGTGAGAACGCCGGGAACATTCAGTACTTC. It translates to CASSENAGNIQYF.

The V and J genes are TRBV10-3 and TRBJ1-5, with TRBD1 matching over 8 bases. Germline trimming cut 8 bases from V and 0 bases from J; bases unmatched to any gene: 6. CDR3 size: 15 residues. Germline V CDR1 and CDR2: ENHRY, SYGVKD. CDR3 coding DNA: TGTGCCATCGGGGACAGGAGATATAGCAATCAGCCCCAGCATTTT. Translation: CAIGDRRYSNQPQHF.

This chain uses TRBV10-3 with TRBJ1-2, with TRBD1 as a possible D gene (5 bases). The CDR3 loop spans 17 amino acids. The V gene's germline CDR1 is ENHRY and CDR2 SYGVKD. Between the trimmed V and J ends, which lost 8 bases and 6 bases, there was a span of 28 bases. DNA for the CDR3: TGTGCCATCCAACGGAGACAGAACCGGATCGAGGTTGATGGCTACACCTTC. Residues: CAIQRRQNRIEVDGYTF.

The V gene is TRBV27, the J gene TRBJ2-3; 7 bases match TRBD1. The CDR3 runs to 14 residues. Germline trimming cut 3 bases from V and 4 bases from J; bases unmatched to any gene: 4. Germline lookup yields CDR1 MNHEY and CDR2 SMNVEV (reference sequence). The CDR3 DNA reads TGTGCCAGCAGTTTCCAGACAGGGCCAGATACGCAGTATTTT. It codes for CASSFQTGPDTQYF.

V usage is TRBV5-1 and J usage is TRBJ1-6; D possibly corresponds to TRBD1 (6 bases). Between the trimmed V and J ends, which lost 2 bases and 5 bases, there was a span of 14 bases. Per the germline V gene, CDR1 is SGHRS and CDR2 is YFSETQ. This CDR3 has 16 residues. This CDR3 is CASSFFGTPNNSPLHF. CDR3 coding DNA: TGCGCCAGCAGCTTCTTCGGGACACCGAATAATTCACCCCTCCACTTT.

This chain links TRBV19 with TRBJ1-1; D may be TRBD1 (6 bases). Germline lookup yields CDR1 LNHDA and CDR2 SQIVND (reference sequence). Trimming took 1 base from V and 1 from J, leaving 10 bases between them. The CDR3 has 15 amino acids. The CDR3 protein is CASSIAGGANTEAFF. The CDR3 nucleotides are TGTGCCAGTAGTATAGCGGGGGGGGCGAACACTGAAGCTTTCTTT.